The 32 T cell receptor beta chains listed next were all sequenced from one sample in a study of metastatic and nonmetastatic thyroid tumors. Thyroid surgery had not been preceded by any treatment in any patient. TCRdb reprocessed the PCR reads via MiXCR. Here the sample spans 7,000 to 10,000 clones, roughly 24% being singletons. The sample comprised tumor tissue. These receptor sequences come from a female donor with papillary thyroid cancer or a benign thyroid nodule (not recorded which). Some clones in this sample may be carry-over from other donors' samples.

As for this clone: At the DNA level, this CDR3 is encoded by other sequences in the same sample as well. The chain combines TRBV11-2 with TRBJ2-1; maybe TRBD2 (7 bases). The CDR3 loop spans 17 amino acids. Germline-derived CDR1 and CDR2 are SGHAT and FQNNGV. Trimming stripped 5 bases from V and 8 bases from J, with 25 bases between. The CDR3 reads CASSDEASGGGGDEQFF. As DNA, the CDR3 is TGTGCCAGCAGCGACGAGGCTAGCGGAGGGGGTGGGGATGAGCAGTTCTTC.

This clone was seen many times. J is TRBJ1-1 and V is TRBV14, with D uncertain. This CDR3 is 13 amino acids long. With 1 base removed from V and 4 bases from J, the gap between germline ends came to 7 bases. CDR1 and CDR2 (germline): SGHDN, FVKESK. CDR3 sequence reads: CASSQGQPTEAFF. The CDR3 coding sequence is TGTGCCAGCAGCCAAGGACAACCCACTGAAGCTTTCTTT.

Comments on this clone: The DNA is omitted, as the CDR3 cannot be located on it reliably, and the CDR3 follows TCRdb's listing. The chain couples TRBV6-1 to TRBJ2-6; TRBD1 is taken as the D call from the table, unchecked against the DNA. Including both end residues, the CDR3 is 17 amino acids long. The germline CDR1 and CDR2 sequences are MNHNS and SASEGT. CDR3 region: CASSVQTVAPGANVLTF.

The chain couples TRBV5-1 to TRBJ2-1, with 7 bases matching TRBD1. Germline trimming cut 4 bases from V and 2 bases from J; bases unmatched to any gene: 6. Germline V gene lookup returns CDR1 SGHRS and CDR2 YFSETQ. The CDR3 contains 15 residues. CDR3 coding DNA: TGCGCCAGCAGCCGTCCGGGACAGCCCTACAATGAGCAGTTCTTC. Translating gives CASSRPGQPYNEQFF.

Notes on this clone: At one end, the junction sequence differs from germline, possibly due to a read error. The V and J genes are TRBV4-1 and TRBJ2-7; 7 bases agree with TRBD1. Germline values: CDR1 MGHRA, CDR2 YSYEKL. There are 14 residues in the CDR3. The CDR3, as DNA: TGCGCCAGCAGCCGAGACAGGGTTTACTACGAGCAGTTATTC. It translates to CASSRDRVYYEQLF.

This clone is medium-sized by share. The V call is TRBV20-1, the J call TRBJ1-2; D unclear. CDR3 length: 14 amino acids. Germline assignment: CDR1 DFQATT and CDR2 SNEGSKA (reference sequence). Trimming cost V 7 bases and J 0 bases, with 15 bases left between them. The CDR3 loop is CSVGSGLSNYGYTF. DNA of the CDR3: TGCAGTGTAGGCTCGGGCCTGTCTAACTATGGCTACACCTTC.

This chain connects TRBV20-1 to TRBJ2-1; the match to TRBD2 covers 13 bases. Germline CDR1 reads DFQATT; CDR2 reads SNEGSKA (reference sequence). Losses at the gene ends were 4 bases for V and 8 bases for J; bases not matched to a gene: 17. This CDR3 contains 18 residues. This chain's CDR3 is CSATGGMTSGRSTDEQFF. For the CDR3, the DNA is TGCAGTGCTACCGGGGGAATGACTAGCGGGAGGAGTACGGATGAGCAGTTCTTC.

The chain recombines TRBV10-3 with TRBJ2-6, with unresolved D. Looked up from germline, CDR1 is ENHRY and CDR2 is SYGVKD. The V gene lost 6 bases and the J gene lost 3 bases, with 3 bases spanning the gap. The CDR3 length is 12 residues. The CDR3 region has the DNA TGTGCCATCAGGGGTGGGGCCAACGTCCTGACTTTC. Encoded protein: CAIRGGANVLTF.

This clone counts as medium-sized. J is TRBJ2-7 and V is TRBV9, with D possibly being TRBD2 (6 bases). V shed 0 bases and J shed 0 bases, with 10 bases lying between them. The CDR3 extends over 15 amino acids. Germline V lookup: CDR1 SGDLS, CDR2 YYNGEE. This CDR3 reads CASSVGAGNSYEQYF. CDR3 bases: TGTGCCAGCAGCGTAGGTGCGGGAAACTCCTACGAGCAGTACTTC.

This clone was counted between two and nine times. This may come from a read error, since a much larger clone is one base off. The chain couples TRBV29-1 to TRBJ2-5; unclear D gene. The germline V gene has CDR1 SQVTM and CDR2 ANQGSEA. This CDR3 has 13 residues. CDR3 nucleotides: TGCAGCGCTCCTGGGGTAGCCCAAGAGACCCAGCACTTC. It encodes CSAPGVAQETQHF.

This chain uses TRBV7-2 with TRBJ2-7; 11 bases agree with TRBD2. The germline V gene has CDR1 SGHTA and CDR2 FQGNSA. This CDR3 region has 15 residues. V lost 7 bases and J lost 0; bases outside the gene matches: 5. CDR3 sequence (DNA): TGTGCCAGCACCTTCGGGACTAGCGGCTCCTACGAGCAGTACTTC. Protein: CASTFGTSGSYEQYF. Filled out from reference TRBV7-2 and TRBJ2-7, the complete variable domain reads GAGVSQSPSNKVTEKGKDVELRCDPISGHTALYWYRQSLGQGLEFLIYFQGNSAPDKSGLPSDRFSAERTGGSVSTLTIQRTQQEDSAVYLCASTFGTSGSYEQYFGPGTRLTVT.

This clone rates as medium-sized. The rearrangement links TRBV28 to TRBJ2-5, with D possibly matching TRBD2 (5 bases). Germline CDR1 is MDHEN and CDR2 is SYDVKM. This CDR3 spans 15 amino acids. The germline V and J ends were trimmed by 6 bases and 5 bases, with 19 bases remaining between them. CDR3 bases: TGTGCCAGCAGCCTAGCATTGGTCAGCCCCGAGACCCAGTACTTC. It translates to CASSLALVSPETQYF. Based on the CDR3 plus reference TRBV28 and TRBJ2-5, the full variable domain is DVKVTQSSRYLVKRTGEKVFLECVQDMDHENMFWYRQDPGLGLRLIYFSYDVKMKEKGDIPEGYSVSREKKERFSLILESASTNQTSMYLCASSLALVSPETQYFGPGTRLLVL.

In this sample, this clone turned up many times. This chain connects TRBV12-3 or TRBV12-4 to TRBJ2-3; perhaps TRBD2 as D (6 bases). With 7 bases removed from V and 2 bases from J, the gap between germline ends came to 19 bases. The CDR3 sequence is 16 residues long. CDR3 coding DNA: TGTGCCAGCACCCGGGTGGGAGGACTTCTCACAGATACGCAGTATTTT. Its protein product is CASTRVGGLLTDTQYF.

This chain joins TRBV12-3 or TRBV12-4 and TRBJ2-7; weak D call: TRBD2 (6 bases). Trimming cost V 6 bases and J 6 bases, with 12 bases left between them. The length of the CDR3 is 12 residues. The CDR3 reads CASSPWGVEQYF. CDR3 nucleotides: TGTGCCAGCAGCCCCTGGGGGGTCGAGCAGTACTTC.

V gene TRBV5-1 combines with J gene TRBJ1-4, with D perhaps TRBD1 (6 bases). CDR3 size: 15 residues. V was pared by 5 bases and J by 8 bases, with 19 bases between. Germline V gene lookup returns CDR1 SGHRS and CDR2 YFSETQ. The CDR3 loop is CASSANGGRREKLFF. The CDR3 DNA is TGCGCCAGCAGTGCGAACGGGGGCCGAAGGGAAAAACTGTTTTTT.

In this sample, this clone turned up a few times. CDR3 in DNA: TGTGCCAGCAGCCAACCAGCGGGGCGGGCTAGCATATATACGCAGTATTTT. Translation: CASSQPAGRASIYTQYF. The chain links TRBV6-1 to TRBJ2-3; 7 bases match TRBD2. CDR1 is MNHNS and CDR2 is SASEGT in the germline V gene. The CDR3 extends over 17 amino acids. The ends lost 6 bases at V and 7 bases at J; junction bases unmatched: 19.

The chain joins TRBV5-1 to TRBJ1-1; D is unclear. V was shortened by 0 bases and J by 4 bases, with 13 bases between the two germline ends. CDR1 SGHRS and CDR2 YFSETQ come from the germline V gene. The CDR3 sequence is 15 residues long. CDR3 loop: CASSLVWGLGTEAFF. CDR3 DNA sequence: TGCGCCAGCAGCTTGGTATGGGGTCTTGGCACTGAAGCTTTCTTT.

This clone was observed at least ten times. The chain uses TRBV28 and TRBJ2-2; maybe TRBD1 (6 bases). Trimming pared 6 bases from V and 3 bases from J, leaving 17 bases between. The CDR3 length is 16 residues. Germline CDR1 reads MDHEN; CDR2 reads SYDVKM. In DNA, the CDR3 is TGTGCCAGCAGGACCCTCGGCAGGGGCGACACCGGGGAGCTGTTTTTT. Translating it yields CASRTLGRGDTGELFF.

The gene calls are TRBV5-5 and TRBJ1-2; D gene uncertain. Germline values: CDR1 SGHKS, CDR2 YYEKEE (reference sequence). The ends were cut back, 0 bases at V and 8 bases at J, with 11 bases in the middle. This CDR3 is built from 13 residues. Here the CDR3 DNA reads TGTGCCAGCAGCTTGGAGGTAGCGGGGGGCTACACCTTC. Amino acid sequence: CASSLEVAGGYTF.

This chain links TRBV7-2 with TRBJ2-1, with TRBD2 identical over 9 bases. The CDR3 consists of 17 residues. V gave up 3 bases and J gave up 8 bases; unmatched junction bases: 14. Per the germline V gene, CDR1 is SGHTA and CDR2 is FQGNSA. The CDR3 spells CASSFFPSGALGYEQFF. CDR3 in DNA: TGTGCCAGCAGCTTCTTCCCTAGCGGGGCCCTAGGGTATGAGCAGTTCTTC.

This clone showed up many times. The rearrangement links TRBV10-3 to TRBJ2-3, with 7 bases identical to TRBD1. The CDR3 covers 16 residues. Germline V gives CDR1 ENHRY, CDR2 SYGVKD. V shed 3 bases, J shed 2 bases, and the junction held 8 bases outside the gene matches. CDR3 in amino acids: CAISDTGVPYTDTQYF. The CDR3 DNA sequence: TGTGCCATCAGTGATACAGGGGTACCCTACACAGATACGCAGTATTTT.

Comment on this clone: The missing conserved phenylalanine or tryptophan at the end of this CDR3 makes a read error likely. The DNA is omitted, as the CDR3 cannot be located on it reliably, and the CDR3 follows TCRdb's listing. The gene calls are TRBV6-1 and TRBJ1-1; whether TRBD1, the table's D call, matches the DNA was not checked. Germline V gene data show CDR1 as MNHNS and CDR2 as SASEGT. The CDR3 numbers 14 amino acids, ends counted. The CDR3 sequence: CASSRTGVGTEAIY.

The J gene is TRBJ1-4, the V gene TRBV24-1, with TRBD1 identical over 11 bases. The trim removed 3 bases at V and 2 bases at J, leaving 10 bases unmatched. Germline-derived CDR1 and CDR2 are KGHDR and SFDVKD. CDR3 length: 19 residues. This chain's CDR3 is CATSDQLGTGGRTNEKLFF. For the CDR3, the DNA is TGTGCCACCAGTGATCAACTCGGGACAGGGGGTCGTACTAATGAAAAACTGTTTTTT.

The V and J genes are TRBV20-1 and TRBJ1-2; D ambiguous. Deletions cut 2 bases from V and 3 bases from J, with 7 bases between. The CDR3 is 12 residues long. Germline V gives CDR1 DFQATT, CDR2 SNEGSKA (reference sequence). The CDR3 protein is CSARRTDYGYTF. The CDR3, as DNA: TGCAGTGCTAGAAGGACCGACTATGGCTACACCTTC.

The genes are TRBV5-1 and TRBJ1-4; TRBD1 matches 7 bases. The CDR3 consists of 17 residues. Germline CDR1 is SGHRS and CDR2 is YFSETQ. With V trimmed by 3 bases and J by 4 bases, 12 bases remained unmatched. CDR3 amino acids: CASSWTARQGFNEKLFF. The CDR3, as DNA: TGCGCCAGCAGCTGGACAGCCCGACAGGGCTTTAATGAAAAACTGTTTTTT.

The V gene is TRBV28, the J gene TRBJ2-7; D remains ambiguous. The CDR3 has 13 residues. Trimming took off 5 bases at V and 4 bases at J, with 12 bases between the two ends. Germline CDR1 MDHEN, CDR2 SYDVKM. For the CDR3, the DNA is TGTGCCAGCAGTCCACGGCCAGGATACGAGCAGTACTTC. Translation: CASSPRPGYEQYF. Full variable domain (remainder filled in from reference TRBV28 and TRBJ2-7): DVKVTQSSRYLVKRTGEKVFLECVQDMDHENMFWYRQDPGLGLRLIYFSYDVKMKEKGDIPEGYSVSREKKERFSLILESASTNQTSMYLCASSPRPGYEQYFGPGTRLTVT.

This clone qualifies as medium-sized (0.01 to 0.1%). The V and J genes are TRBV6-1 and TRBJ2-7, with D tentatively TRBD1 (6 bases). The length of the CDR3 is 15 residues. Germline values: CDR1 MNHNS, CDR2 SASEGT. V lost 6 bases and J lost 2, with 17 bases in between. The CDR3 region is CASSQTDRWAYEQYF. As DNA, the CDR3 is TGTGCCAGCAGCCAGACGGACAGATGGGCCTACGAGCAGTACTTC.

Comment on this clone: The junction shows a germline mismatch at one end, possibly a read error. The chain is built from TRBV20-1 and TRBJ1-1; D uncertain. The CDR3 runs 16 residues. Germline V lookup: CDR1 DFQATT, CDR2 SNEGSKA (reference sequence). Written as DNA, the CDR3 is TGCAGTGCTAGAGTATCAGTATGGAGTGTGAACACTGAAGCTTTCTTC. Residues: CSARVSVWSVNTEAFF.

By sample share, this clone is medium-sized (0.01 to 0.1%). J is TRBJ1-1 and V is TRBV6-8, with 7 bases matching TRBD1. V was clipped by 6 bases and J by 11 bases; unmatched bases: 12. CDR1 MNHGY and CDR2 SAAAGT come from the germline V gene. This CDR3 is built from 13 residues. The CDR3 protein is CASRSTGLGFAFF. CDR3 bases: TGTGCCAGCAGATCGACAGGGCTAGGTTTCGCTTTCTTT.

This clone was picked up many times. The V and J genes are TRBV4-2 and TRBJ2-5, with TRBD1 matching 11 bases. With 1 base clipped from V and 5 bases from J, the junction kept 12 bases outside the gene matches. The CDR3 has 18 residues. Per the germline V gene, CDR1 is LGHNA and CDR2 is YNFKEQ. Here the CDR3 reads CASSQVGTGGFESETQYF. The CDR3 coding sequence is TGTGCCAGCAGCCAAGTAGGGACAGGGGGTTTTGAGTCGGAGACCCAGTACTTC.

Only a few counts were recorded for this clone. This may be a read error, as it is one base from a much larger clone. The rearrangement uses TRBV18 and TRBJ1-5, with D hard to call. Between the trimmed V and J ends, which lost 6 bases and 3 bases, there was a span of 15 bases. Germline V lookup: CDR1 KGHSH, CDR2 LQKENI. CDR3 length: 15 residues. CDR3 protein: CASSRGGSNNQPQHF. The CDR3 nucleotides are TGTGCCAGCTCCCGGGGAGGGTCTAACAATCAGCCCCAGCATTTT.

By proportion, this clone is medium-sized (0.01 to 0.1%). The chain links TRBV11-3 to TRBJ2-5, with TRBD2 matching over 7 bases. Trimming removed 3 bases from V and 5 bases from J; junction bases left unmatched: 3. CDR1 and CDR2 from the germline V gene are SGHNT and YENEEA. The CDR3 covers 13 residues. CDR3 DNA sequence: TGTGCCAGCAGCTTTGGGGGGGTGGAGACCCAGTACTTC. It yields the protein CASSFGGVETQYF.